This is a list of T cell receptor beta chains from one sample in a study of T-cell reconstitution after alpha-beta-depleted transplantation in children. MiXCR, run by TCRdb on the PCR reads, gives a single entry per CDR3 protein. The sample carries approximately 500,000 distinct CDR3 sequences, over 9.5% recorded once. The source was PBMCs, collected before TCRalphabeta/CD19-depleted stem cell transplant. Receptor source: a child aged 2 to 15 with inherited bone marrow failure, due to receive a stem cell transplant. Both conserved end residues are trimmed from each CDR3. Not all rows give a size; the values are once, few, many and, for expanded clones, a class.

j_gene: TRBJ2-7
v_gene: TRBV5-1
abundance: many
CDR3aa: ASSSRQGAYEQY

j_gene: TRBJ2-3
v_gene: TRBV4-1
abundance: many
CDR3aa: ASSTPRADTQY

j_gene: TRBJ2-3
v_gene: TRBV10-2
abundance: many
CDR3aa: ASRFGASLSTDTQY

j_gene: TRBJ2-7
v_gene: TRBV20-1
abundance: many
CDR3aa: SARDGQRENHEQY

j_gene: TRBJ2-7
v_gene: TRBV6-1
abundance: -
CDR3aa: ASSLPRDGVYEQY

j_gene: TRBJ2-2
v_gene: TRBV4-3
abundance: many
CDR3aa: ASSPGTSGSTGELF

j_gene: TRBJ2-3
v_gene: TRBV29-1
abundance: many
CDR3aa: SVARVADTQY

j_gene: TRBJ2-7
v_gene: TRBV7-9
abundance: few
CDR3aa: ASSTVGLRRSYEQY

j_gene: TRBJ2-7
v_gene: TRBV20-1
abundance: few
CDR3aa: SARSLLAGGPWEQY

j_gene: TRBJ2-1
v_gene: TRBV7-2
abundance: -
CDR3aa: ASSLGGQGPNNEQF

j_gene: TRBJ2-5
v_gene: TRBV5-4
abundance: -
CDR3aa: ASSLVASRETQY